This T cell receptor (beta chain) was identified in a study of vaccination and CD4 T cells after COVID-19. Overall study findings and caveats: Among reactive clones from convalescent patients, a median about 90% appeared only post-vaccination.

Documented treatment: roughly nine-day PBMC culture with coronavirus spike peptide pools or control peptides (ViraFEST assay). As for this clonotype: Antigen specificity is unknown.

Cultured CD4+ T cell DNA underwent sequencing with the Oncomine TCR Beta short-read assay. A single record per CDR3 protein comes from TCRdb applying MiXCR to the PCR reads. The sample holds approximately 9,400 distinct CDR3 sequences, over 60% seen once. This CDR3 has 14 amino acids. Germline values: CDR1 SGHTA, CDR2 FQGNSA. The V end was cut by 1 base, the J end by 1 base, with 7 bases between. Sequencing used CD4+ T cells from blood, cultured in vitro. This chain links TRBV7-2 with TRBJ1-1; D not certain. This receptor was taken from a human donor who had recovered from COVID-19. CDR3 bases: TGTGCCAGCAGCTTAGTTGCGCGGAACACTGAAGCTTTCTTT. Translating gives CASSLVARNTEAFF.